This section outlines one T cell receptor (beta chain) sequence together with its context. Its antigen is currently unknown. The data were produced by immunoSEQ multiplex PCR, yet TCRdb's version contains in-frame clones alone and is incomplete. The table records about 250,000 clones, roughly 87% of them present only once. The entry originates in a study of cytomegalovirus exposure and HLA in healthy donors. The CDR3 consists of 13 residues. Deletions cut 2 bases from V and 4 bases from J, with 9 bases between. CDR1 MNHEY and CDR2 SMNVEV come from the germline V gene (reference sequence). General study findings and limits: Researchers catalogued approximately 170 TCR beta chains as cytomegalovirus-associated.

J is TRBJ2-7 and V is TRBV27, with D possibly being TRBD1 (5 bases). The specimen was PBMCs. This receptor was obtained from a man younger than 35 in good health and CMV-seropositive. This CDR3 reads CASSLQDKYEQYF. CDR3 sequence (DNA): TGTGCCAGCAGTTTACAGGACAAGTACGAGCAGTACTTC.